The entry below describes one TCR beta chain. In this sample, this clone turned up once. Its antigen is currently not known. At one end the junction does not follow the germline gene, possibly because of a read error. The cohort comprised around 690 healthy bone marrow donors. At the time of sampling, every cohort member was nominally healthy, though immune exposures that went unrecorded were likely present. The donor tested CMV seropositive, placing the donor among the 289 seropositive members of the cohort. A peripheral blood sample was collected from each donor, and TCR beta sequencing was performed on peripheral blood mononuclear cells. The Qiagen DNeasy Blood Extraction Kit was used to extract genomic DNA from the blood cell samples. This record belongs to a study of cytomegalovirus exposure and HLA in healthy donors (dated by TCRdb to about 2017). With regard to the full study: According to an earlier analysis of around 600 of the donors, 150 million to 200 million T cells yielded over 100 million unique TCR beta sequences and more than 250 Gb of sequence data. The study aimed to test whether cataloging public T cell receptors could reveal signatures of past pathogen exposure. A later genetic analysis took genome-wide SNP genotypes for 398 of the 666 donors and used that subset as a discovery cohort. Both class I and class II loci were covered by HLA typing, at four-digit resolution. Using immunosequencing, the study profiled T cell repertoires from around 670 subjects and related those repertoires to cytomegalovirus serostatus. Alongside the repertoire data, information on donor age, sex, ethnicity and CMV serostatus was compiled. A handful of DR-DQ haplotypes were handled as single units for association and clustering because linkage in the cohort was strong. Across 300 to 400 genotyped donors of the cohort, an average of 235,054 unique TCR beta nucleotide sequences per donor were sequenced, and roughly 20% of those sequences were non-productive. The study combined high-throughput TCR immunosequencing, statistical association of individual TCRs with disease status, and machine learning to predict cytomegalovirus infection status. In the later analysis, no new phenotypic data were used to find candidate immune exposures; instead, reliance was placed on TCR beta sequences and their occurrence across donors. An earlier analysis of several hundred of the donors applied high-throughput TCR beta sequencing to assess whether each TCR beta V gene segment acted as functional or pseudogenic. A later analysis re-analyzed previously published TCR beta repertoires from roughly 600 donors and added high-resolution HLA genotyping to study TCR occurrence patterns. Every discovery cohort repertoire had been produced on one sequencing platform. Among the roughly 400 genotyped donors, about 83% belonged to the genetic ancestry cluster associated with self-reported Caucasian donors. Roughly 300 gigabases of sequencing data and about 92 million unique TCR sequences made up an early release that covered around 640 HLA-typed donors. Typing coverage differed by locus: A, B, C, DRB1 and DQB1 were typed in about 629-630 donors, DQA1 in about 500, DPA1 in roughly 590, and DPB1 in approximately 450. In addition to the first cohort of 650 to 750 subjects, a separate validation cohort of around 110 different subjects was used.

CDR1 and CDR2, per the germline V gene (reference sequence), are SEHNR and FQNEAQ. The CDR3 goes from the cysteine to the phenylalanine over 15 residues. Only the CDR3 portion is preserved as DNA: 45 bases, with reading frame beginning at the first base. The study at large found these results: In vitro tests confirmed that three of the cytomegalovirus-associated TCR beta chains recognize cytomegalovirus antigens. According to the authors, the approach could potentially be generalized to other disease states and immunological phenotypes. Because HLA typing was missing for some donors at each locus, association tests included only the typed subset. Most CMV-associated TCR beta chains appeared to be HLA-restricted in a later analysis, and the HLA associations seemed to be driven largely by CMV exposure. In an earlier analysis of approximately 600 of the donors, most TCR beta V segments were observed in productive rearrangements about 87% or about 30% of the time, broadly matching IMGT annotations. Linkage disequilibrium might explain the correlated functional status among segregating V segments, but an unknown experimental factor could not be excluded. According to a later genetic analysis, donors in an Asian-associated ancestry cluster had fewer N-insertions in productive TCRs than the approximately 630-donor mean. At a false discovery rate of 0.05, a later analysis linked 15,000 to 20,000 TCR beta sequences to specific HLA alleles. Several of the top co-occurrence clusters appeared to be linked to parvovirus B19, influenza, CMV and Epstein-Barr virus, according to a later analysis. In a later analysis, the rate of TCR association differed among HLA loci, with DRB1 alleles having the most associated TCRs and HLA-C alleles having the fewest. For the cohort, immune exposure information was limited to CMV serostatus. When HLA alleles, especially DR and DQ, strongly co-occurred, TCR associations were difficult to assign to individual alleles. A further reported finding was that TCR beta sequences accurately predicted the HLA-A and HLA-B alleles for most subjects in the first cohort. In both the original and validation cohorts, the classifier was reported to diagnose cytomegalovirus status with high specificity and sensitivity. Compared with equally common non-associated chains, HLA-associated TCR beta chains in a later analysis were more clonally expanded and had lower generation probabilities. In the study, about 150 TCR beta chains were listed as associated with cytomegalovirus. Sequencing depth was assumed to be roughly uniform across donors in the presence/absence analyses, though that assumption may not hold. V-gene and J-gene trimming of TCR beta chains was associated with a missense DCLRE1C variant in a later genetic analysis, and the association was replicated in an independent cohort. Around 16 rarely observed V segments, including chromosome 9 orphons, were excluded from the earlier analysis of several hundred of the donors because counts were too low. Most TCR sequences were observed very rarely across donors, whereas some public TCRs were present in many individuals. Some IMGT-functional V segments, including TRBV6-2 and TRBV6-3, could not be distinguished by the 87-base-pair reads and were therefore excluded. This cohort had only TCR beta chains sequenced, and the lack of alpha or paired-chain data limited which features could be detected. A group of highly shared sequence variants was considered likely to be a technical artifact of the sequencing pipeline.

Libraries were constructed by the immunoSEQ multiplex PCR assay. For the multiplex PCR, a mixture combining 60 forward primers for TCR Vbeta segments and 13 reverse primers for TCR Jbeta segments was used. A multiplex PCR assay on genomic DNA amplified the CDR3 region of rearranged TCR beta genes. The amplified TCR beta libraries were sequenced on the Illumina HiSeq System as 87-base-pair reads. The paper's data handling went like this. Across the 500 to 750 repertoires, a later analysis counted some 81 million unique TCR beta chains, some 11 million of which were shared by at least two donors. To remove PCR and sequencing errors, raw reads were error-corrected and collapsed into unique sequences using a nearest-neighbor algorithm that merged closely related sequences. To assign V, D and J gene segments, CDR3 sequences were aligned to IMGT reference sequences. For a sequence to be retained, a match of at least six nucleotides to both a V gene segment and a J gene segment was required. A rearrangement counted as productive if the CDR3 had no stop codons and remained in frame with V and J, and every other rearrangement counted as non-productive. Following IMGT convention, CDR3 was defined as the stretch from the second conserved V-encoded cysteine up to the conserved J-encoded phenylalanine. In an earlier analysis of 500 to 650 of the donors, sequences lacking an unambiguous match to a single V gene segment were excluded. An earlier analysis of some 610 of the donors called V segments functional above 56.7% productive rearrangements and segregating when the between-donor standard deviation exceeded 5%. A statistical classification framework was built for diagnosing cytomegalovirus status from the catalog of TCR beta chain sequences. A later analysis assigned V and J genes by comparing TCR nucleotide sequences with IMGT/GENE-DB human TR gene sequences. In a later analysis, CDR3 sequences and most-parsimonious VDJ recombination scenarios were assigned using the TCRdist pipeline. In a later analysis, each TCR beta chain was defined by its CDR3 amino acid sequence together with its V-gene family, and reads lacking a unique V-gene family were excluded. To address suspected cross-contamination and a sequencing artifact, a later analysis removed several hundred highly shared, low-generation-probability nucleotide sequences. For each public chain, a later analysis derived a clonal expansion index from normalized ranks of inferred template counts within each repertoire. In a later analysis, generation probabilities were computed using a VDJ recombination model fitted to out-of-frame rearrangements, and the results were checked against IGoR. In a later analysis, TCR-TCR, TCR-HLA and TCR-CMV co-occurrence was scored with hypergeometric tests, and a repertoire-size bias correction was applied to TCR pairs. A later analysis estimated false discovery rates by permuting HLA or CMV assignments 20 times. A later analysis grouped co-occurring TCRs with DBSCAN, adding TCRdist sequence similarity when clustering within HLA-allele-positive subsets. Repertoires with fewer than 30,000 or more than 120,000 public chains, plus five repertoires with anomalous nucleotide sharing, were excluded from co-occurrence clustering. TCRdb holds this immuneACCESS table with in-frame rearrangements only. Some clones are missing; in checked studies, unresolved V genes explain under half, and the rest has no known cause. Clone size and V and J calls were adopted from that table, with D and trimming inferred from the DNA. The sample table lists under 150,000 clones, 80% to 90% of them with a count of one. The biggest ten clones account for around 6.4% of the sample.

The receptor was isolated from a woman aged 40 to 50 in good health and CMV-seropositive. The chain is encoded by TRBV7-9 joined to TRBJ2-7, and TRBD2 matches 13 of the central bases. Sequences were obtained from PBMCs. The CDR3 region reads CSSSYGLAGVLEQYF. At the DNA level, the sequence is TGTTCCAGCAGCTACGGACTAGCGGGAGTCCTCGAGCAGTACTTC.